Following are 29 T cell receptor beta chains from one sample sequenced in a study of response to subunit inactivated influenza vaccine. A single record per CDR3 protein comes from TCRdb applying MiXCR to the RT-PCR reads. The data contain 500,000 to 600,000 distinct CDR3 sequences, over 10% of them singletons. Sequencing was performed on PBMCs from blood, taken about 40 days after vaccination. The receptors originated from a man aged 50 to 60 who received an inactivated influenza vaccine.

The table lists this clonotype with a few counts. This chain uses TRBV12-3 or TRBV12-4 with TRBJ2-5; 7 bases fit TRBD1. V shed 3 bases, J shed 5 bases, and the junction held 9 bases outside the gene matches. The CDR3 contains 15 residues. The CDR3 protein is CASSFGGQLQETQYF. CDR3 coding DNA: TGTGCCAGCAGTTTTGGGGGACAGTTACAGGAGACCCAGTACTTC.

The CDR3 sequence is CSARAGGSYNEQFF. The CDR3 region has the DNA TGCAGTGCTAGAGCGGGAGGTTCCTACAATGAGCAGTTCTTC. This chain links TRBV20-1 with TRBJ2-1; 7 nucleotides line up with TRBD2. With 1 base clipped from V and 1 base from J, the junction kept 1 base outside the gene matches. There are 14 residues in the CDR3. In germline, CDR1 is DFQATT, CDR2 SNEGSKA (reference sequence).

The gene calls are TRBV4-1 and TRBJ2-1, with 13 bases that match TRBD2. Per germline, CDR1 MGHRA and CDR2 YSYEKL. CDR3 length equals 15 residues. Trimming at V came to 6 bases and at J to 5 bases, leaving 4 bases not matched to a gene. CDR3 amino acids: CASRQLAGGDNEQFF. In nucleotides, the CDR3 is TGCGCCAGCAGGCAACTAGCGGGGGGGGACAATGAGCAGTTCTTC.

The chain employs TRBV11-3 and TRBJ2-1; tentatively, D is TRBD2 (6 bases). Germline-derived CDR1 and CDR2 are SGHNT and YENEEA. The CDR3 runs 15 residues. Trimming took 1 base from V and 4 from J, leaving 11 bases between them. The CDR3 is CASSLAAGLYNEQFF. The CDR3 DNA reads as TGTGCCAGCAGCTTAGCAGCGGGCCTTTACAATGAGCAGTTCTTC.

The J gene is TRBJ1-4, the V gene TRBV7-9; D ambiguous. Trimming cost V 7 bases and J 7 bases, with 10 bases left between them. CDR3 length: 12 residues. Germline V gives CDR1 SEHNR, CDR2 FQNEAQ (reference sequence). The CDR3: CASTWRGEKLFF. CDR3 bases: TGTGCCAGCACCTGGCGAGGTGAAAAACTGTTTTTT.

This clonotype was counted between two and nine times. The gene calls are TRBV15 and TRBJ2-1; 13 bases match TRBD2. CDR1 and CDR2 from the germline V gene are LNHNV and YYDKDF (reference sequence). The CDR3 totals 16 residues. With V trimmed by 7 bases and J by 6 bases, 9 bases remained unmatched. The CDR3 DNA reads TGTGCCACCACAGGGAGGACTAGCGGGAGAAGCAATGAGCAGTTCTTC. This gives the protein CATTGRTSGRSNEQFF.

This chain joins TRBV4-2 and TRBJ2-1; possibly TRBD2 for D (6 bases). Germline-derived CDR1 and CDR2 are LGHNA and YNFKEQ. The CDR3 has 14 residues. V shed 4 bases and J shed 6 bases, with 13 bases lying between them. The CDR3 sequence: CASSLVLAFNEQFF. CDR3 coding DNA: TGTGCCAGCAGCCTAGTACTAGCTTTCAATGAGCAGTTCTTC.

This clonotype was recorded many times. DNA for the CDR3: TGCAGTGCTCGGGACGAAGTTGGGTATTCACCCCTCCACTTT. Translation gives CSARDEVGYSPLHF. The V call is TRBV20-1, the J call TRBJ1-6; D is possibly TRBD1 (5 bases). This CDR3 has 14 amino acids. V lost 5 bases, J lost 8 bases, and 16 bases lay in between. Germline CDR1 and CDR2: DFQATT and SNEGSKA (reference sequence).

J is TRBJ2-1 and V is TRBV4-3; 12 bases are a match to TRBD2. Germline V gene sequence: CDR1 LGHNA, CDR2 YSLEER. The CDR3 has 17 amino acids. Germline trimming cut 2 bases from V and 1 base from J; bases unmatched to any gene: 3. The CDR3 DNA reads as TGCGCCAGCAGCCAATTGACTAGCGGGAGTTCCTACAATGAGCAGTTCTTC. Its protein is CASSQLTSGSSYNEQFF.

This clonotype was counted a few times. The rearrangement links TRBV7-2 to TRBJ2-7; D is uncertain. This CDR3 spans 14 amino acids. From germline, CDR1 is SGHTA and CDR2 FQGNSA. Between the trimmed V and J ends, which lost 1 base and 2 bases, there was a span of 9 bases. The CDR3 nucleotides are TGTGCCAGCAGCTTAGATGCCGAAACCTACGAGCAGTACTTC. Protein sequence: CASSLDAETYEQYF. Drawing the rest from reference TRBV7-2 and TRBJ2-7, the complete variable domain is GAGVSQSPSNKVTEKGKDVELRCDPISGHTALYWYRQSLGQGLEFLIYFQGNSAPDKSGLPSDRFSAERTGGSVSTLTIQRTQQEDSAVYLCASSLDAETYEQYFGPGTRLTVT.

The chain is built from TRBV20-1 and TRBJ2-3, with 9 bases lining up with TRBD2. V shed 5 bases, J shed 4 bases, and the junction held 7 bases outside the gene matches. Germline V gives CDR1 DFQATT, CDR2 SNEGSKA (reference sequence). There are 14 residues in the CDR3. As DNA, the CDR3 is TGCAGTGCTTTTAGCGGGAGAGTAGCAGATACGCAGTATTTT. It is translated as CSAFSGRVADTQYF.

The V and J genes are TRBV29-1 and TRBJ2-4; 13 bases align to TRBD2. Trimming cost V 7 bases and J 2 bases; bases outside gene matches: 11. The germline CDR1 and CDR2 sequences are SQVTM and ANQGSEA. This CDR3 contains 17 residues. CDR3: CSGRLAGGEGTKNIQYF. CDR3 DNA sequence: TGCAGCGGTCGACTAGCGGGGGGAGAAGGGACCAAAAACATTCAGTACTTC.

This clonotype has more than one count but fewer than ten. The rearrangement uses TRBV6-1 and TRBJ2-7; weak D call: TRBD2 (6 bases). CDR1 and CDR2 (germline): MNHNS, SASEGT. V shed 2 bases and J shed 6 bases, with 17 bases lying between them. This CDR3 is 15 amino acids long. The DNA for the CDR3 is TGTGCCAGCAGTGAATCTGGGTGGAGGGCTGGCGAGCAGTACTTC. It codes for CASSESGWRAGEQYF.

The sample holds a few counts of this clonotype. The CDR3 region has the DNA TGCAGTGCTAGAGATCGGGACGACAGAAACTACGAGCAGTACTTC. Amino acid sequence: CSARDRDDRNYEQYF. The J gene is TRBJ2-7, the V gene TRBV20-1; D may be TRBD1 or TRBD2 (5 bases each). Per germline, CDR1 DFQATT and CDR2 SNEGSKA (reference sequence). Trimming cost V 0 bases and J 3 bases, with 15 bases left between them. This CDR3 has 15 amino acids.

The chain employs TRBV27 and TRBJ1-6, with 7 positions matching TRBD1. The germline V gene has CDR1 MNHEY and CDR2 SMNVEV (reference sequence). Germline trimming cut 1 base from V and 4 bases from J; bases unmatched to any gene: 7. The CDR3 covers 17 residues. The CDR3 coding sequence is TGTGCCAGCAGTTTATACATCGGGACAGCTTATAATTCACCCCTCCACTTT. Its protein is CASSLYIGTAYNSPLHF.

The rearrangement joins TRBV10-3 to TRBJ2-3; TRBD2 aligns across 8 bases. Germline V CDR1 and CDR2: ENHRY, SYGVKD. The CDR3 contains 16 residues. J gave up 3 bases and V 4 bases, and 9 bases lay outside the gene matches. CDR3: CAISASGGSGTDTQYF. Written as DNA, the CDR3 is TGTGCCATCAGTGCCAGCGGGGGATCTGGTACAGATACGCAGTATTTT.

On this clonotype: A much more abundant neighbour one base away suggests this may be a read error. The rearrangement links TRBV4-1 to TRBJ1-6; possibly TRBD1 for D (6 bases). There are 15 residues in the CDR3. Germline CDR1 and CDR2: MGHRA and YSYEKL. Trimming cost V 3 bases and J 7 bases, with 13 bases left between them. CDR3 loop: CASSHRDMENSPLHF. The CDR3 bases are TGCGCCAGCAGCCACCGGGACATGGAGAATTCACCCCTCCACTTT.

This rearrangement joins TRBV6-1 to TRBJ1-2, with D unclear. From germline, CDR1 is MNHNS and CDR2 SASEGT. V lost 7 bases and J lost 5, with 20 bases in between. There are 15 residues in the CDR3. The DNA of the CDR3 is TGTGCCAGCACCCGGGGAGGGAGAGACTCTTATGGCTACACCTTC. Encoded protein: CASTRGGRDSYGYTF.

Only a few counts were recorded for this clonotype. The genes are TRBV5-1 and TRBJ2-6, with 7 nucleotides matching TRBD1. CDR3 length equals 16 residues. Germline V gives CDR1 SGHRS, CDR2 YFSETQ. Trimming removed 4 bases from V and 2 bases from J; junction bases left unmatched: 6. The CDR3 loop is CASSPTGLTGANVLTF. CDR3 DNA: TGCGCCAGCAGCCCGACAGGGCTAACTGGGGCCAACGTCCTGACTTTC.

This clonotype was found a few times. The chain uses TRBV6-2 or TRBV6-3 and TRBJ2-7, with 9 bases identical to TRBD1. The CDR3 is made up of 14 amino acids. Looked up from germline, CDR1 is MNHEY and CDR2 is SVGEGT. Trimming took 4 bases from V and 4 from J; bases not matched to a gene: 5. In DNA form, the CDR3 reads TGTGCCAGCAGTTTGACGGGGACAGGGTACGAGCAGTACTTC. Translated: CASSLTGTGYEQYF.

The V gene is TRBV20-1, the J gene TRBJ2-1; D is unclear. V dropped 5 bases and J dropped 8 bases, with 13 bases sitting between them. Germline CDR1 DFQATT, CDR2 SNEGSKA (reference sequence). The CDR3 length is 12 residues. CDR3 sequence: CSAPRQGYEQFF. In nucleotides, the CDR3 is TGCAGTGCTCCTCGGCAAGGCTATGAGCAGTTCTTC.

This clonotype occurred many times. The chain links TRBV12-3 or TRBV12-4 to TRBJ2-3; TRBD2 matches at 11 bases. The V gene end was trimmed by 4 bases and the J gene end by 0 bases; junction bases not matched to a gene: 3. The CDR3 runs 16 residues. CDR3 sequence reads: CASSSLAGGSTDTQYF. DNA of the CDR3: TGTGCCAGCAGTTCCCTAGCGGGGGGAAGCACAGATACGCAGTATTTT.

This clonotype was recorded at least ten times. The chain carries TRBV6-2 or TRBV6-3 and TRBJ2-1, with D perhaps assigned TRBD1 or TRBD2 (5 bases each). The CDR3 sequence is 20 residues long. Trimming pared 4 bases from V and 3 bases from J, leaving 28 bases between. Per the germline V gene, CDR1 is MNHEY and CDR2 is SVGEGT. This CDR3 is CASSSDRGTVAGTLYNEQFF. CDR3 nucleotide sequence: TGTGCCAGCAGTTCCGACCGAGGGACGGTAGCCGGGACGCTCTACAATGAGCAGTTCTTC.

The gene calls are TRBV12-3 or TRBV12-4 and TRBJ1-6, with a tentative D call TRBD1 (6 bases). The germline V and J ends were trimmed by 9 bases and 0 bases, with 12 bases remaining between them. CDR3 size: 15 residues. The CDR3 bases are TGTGCCAGTCGGGAGGGGGACTCCTATAATTCACCCCTCCACTTT. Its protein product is CASREGDSYNSPLHF.

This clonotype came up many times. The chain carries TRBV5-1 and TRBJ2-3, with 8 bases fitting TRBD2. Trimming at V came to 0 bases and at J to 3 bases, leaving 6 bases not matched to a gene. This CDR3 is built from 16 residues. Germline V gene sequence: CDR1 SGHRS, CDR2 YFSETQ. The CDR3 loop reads CASSLEIAGSTDTQYF. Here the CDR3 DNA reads TGCGCCAGCAGCTTGGAAATAGCGGGATCTACAGATACGCAGTATTTT.

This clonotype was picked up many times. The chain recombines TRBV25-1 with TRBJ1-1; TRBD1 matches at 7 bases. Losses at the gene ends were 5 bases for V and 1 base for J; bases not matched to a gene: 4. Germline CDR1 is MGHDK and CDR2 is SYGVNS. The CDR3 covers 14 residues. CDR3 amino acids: CASSSWTGNTEAFF. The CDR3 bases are TGTGCCAGCAGTTCCTGGACAGGGAACACTGAAGCTTTCTTT.

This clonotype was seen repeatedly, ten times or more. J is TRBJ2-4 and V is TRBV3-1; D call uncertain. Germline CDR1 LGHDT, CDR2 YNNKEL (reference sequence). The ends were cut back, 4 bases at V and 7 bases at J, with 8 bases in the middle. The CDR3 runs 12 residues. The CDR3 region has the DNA TGTGCCAGCAGCCGAGACCGCAACATTCAGTACTTC. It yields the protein CASSRDRNIQYF.

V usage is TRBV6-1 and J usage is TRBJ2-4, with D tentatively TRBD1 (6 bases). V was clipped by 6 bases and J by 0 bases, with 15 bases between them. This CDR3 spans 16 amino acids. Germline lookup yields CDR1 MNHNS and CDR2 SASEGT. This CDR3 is CASSWGQELAKNIQYF. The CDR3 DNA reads TGTGCCAGCAGCTGGGGGCAAGAGCTAGCCAAAAACATTCAGTACTTC.

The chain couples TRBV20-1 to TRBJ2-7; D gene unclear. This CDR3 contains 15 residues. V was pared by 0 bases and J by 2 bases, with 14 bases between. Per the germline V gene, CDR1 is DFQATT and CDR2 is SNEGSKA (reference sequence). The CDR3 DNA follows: TGCAGTGCTAGAGAGTATTGGTTAATGACCTACGAGCAGTACTTC. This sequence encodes CSAREYWLMTYEQYF.